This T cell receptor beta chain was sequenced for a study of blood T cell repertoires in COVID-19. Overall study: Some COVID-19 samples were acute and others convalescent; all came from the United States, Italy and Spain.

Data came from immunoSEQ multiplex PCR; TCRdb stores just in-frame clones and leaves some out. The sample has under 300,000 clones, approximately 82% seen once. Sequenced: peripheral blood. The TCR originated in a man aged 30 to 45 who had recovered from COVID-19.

The CDR3 nucleotides read TGTGCCAGCACCCAGCTAGCGGGGGGGTGGAACACCGGGGAGCTGTTTTTT. As protein: CASTQLAGGWNTGELFF. The chain combines TRBV28 with TRBJ2-2; 12 bases agree with TRBD2. Germline lookup yields CDR1 MDHEN and CDR2 SYDVKM. There are 17 residues in the CDR3. The trim removed 7 bases at V and 1 base at J, leaving 7 bases unmatched.